Below are 2 T cell receptor beta chains sequenced from a single sample in a study of blood T cell repertoires in COVID-19. Data came from immunoSEQ multiplex PCR; TCRdb stores just in-frame clones and leaves some out. The repertoire holds around 89,000 clones, with about two thirds as singletons. The source material was peripheral blood. Receptor source: a woman of 80 years or more with acute or convalescent COVID-19.

This chain links TRBV10-3 with TRBJ2-7, with D possibly matching TRBD1 (5 bases). The germline V and J ends were trimmed by 4 bases and 0 bases, with 7 bases remaining between them. The CDR3 covers 13 residues. In germline, CDR1 is ENHRY, CDR2 SYGVKD. In DNA, the CDR3 is TGTGCCATCAGTGGGCAGGGCTCCTACGAGCAGTACTTC. Translated: CAISGQGSYEQYF.

This clone occurred once. The chain links TRBV27 to TRBJ2-7; 12 positions match TRBD1. With V trimmed by 5 bases and J by 6 bases, 11 bases remained unmatched. Germline CDR1 MNHEY, CDR2 SMNVEV (reference sequence). The CDR3 loop spans 16 amino acids. The CDR3 nucleotides read TGTGCCAGCAGTCCCACGCCGGGACAGGGGGCAGGCGAGCAGTACTTC. Translation: CASSPTPGQGAGEQYF.